Listed here is a single TCR beta chain. Its antigen is unidentified. These data belong to a study of OX40 agonist ivuxolimab in advanced cancers. Germline assignment: CDR1 MDHEN and CDR2 SYDVKM. V was trimmed by 6 bases and J by 10 bases, leaving 25 bases between them. The CDR3 contains 16 residues. General study findings and limits: Partial responders treated at 0.1-3.0 mg/kg exhibited clonal expansion among the lowest measured. Circulating CD4+ and CD8+ T cells showed clonal expansion by week 6 at 0.1 to 3.0 mg/kg. Low levels of normalized T-cell clonal expansion also appeared in some nonresponders.

Some clones are missing from TCRdb's copy, which holds only in-frame ones; the method was immunoSEQ multiplex PCR. Counted here are 95,000 to 100,000 clones, just under 85% occurring once; the ten biggest clones make up roughly 1.5%. The V and J genes are TRBV28 and TRBJ2-1; D possibly corresponds to TRBD1 (8 bases). The sequence was obtained from an adult with an advanced solid tumor such as melanoma, head and neck, liver or kidney cancer. The sample was CD4+ or CD8+ T cells sorted from blood, taken in a trial of the OX40 agonist ivuxolimab. The CDR3 DNA follows: TGTGCCAGCAGAACCCAGCGGGACAGGATAGGAATCGAGCAGTTCTTC. It codes for CASRTQRDRIGIEQFF.